This TCR beta chain was recovered during a study of cytomegalovirus exposure and HLA in healthy donors. Using immunoSEQ multiplex PCR, the repertoire was profiled, and TCRdb retains in-frame clones only, with some absent. The data hold about 140,000 clones, with around nine tenths observed a single time. V lost 2 bases to trimming and J lost 0 bases; unmatched junction nucleotides: 10. Germline values: CDR1 SGHNT, CDR2 YYREEE (reference sequence). The CDR3 spans 20 residues. This sequence joins TRBV5-4 and TRBJ2-3; 15 bases are a match to TRBD2. The TCR was taken from a woman in her late teens or twenties in good health and CMV-seropositive. The sequenced material came from PBMCs. CDR3 sequence reads: CASSFKRTSGGAGSTDTQYF. The CDR3 DNA sequence: TGTGCCAGCAGCTTCAAACGGACTAGCGGGGGGGCGGGGAGCACAGATACGCAGTATTTT.